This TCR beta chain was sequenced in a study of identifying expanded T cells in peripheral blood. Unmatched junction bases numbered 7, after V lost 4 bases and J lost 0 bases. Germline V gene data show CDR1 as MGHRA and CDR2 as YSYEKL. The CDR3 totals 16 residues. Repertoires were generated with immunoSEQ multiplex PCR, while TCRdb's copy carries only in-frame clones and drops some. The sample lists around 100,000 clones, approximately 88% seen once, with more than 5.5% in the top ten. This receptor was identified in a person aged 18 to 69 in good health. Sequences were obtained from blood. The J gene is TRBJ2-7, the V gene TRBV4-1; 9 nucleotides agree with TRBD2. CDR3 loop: CASSPTAAGGSYEQYF. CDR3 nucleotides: TGCGCCAGCAGCCCCACCGCAGCGGGGGGCTCCTACGAGCAGTACTTC.